Presented here are 28 T cell receptor beta chains from one specimen sequenced in a study of T cell responses to AZD1222 COVID-19 vaccine (dated by TCRdb to about 2021). Libraries were made using the immunoSEQ multiplex PCR assay. Not all clones reach the TCRdb copy of this immuneACCESS table, which keeps in-frame sequences only. Checked studies attribute under half of the gap to unresolved V genes and leave the rest unexplained. A total of 190,000 or so clones appear in this sample, roughly 90% of them only once. Of the sample, around 3% is held by the ten largest clones. The intended sense of this specimen's time point label: about 28 days (+/-7) after the second vaccine dose. Sequenced material: peripheral blood, taken 28 days after the second AZD1222 dose. Receptors originate from an adult who received the AZD1222 COVID-19 vaccine.

V gene TRBV7-9 combines with J gene TRBJ1-3, with D possibly being TRBD1 (5 bases). Per germline, CDR1 SEHNR and CDR2 FQNEAQ (reference sequence). Trimming pared 2 bases from V and 8 bases from J, leaving 10 bases between. This CDR3 has 13 amino acids. The CDR3 reads CASSLSGRDTIYF. In DNA form, the CDR3 reads TGTGCCAGCAGCTTATCAGGGCGTGACACCATATATTTT.

The gene calls are TRBV6-2 or TRBV6-3 and TRBJ1-2; 7 nucleotides line up with TRBD1. Germline loops: CDR1 MNHEY, CDR2 SVGEGT. The V segment lost 4 bases and the J segment 4 bases; nucleotides outside the gene matches: 9. The CDR3 extends over 15 amino acids. CDR3 sequence reads: CASSSPRQGLYGYTF. As DNA, the CDR3 is TGTGCCAGCAGTTCTCCGAGACAGGGCCTCTATGGCTACACCTTC.

The chain is built from TRBV11-3 and TRBJ2-5, with TRBD1 as a possible D gene (6 bases). CDR1 and CDR2 from the germline V gene are SGHNT and YENEEA. Trimming left V 1 base short and J 1 base short, with 7 bases between. The CDR3 length is 14 residues. CDR3 sequence reads: CASSLAGAQETQYF. In DNA form, the CDR3 reads TGTGCCAGCAGCTTAGCAGGGGCCCAAGAGACCCAGTACTTC.

The rearrangement links TRBV7-3 to TRBJ2-7, with a possible D match to TRBD1 (6 bases). CDR1 and CDR2 (germline): SGHTA, FQGTGA. The CDR3 length is 14 residues. V gave up 5 bases and J gave up 5 bases, with 16 bases separating them. The CDR3 nucleotides read TGTGCCAGCAGCCCTGACAGGTTCAGGAACGAGCAGTACTTC. It encodes CASSPDRFRNEQYF.

This clone was recorded only once. The CDR3 coding sequence is TGTGCCACCAGCGGATACCTAGCGTCGTCCTACGAGCAGTACTTC. This translates into CATSGYLASSYEQYF. The V gene is TRBV15, the J gene TRBJ2-7, with D possibly TRBD2 on 6 matching bases. Germline assignment: CDR1 LNHNV and CDR2 YYDKDF (reference sequence). This CDR3 has 15 residues. Trimming stripped 5 bases from V and 1 base from J, with 15 bases between.

The J gene is TRBJ1-2, the V gene TRBV10-3; D may be TRBD1 (6 bases). Trimming took off 3 bases at V and 4 bases at J, with 15 bases between the two ends. The CDR3 extends over 15 amino acids. Germline V gene lookup returns CDR1 ENHRY and CDR2 SYGVKD. CDR3 nucleotide sequence: TGTGCCATCAGTGACCGGGACACCCTATTCTATGGCTACACCTTC. Amino acids: CAISDRDTLFYGYTF.

CDR3 protein: CASSLYSRGEAFF. The CDR3 coding sequence is TGTGCCAGCAGTTTATACTCACGGGGCGAAGCTTTCTTT. The chain carries TRBV27 and TRBJ1-1; possibly TRBD1 for D (5 bases). The CDR3 loop spans 13 amino acids. Trimming took 1 base from V and 8 from J, leaving 11 bases between them. CDR1 is MNHEY, CDR2 SMNVEV, per germline (reference sequence).

The rearrangement links TRBV15 to TRBJ2-3; 7 bases line up with TRBD1. V lost 0 bases to trimming and J lost 6 bases; unmatched junction nucleotides: 9. The CDR3 is 16 amino acids. The V gene's germline CDR1 is LNHNV and CDR2 YYDKDF (reference sequence). The CDR3 sequence is CATSRDPGQKSDTQYF. Written as DNA, the CDR3 is TGTGCCACCAGCAGAGATCCGGGACAGAAGTCCGATACGCAGTATTTT.

Concerning this clone itself: The conserved phenylalanine or tryptophan normally closing the CDR3 is absent here, so this likely arose from a read error. The DNA is omitted, as the CDR3 cannot be located on it reliably, and the CDR3 follows TCRdb's listing. This rearrangement joins TRBV14 to TRBJ1-4. Germline CDR1 reads SGHDN; CDR2 reads FVKESK. Termini included, the CDR3 measures 9 amino acids. CDR3 region: CASSQDAET.

This clone has a handful of counts. This chain connects TRBV3-1 (or the pseudogene TRBV3-2) to TRBJ2-1, with 11 bases that match TRBD2. The CDR3 has 19 residues. Per the germline V gene, CDR1 is LGHDT and CDR2 is YNNKEL (reference sequence). Trimming took 4 bases from V and 0 from J; bases not matched to a gene: 11. The CDR3 here is CASSRTGTSGPSSYNEQFF. The CDR3 DNA is TGTGCCAGCAGCCGCACCGGGACTAGCGGACCGAGCTCCTACAATGAGCAGTTCTTC.

The sample holds one count of this clone. J is TRBJ1-3 and V is TRBV7-9; no reliable D call. Germline V gives CDR1 SEHNR, CDR2 FQNEAQ (reference sequence). The CDR3 runs to 15 residues. V was cut by 2 bases and J by 1 base, with 9 bases left in between. CDR3 nucleotide sequence: TGTGCCAGCAGCTTATCAGAAGTTTCTGGAAACACCATATATTTT. As protein: CASSLSEVSGNTIYF.

The count of this clone is one. The V and J genes are TRBV29-1 and TRBJ1-4; the D is unclear. CDR1 is SQVTM and CDR2 is ANQGSEA in the germline V gene. The CDR3 length is 13 residues. The V end was cut by 7 bases, the J end by 7 bases, with 16 bases between. The CDR3 coding sequence is TGCAGCGCTTCCCGGGGAGTGATTGAAAAACTGTTTTTT. Translation gives CSASRGVIEKLFF.

The CDR3 region is CASSLAGGPGSGTQYF. For the CDR3, the DNA is TGTGCCAGCAGCTTAGCAGGCGGCCCCGGCTCAGGGACCCAGTACTTC. The rearrangement joins TRBV11-3 to TRBJ2-5, with D uncertain. V was shortened by 1 base and J by 7 bases, with 19 bases between the two germline ends. The CDR3 is 16 amino acids. Looked up from germline, CDR1 is SGHNT and CDR2 is YENEEA. Looking up the rest from reference TRBV11-3 and TRBJ2-5 gives the full variable domain: EAGVVQSPRYKIIEKKQPVAFWCNPISGHNTLYWYLQNLGQGPELLIRYENEEAVDDSQLPKDRFSAERLKGVDSTLKIQPAELGDSAVYLCASSLAGGPGSGTQYFGPGTRLLVL.

There are a few counts of this clone. The V gene is TRBV3-1 (or the pseudogene TRBV3-2), the J gene TRBJ1-3; D not resolved. Germline V CDR1 and CDR2: LGHDT, YNNKEL (reference sequence). The CDR3 spans 13 residues. V lost 8 bases and J 4 bases, leaving 12 bases between the germline ends. This chain's CDR3 is CASSANGGNTIYF. The CDR3 nucleotides are TGTGCCAGCTCTGCCAACGGGGGAAACACCATATATTTT.

This clone has only one observation. The chain carries TRBV5-5 and TRBJ2-1; D is uncertain. Germline V lookup: CDR1 SGHKS, CDR2 YYEKEE (reference sequence). The CDR3 covers 17 residues. Between the trimmed V and J ends, which lost 0 bases and 8 bases, there was a span of 21 bases. The DNA for the CDR3 is TGTGCCAGCAGCTTGGTGTCTCGGCCCCCCATTTTTGATGAGCAGTTCTTC. It is translated as CASSLVSRPPIFDEQFF.

CDR3 sequence: CASSGQGRDESGNTIYF. Here the CDR3 DNA reads TGTGCCAGCAGTGGACAGGGGAGGGATGAGTCTGGAAACACCATATATTTT. V is TRBV25-1 and J is TRBJ1-3; 8 bases agree with TRBD1. Trimming at V came to 4 bases and at J to 1 base, leaving 9 bases not matched to a gene. The CDR3 spans 17 residues. Germline-derived CDR1 and CDR2 are MGHDK and SYGVNS.

The chain couples TRBV4-1 to TRBJ1-5; 7 nucleotides align to TRBD1. The CDR3 runs 18 residues. Trimming at V came to 4 bases and at J to 1 base, leaving 13 bases not matched to a gene. Germline CDR1 reads MGHRA; CDR2 reads YSYEKL. CDR3 residues: CASSPQIGGRGSNQPQHF. The CDR3 nucleotides read TGCGCCAGCAGCCCACAGATAGGGGGCAGGGGGAGCAATCAGCCCCAGCATTTT.

This clone has more than one count but fewer than ten. This chain's CDR3 is CASSLDSTTGHQPQHF. CDR3 in DNA: TGTGCCAGCAGTCTCGACAGTACCACTGGCCATCAGCCCCAGCATTTT. The chain joins TRBV27 to TRBJ1-5, with D perhaps TRBD1 (5 bases). Germline V gene sequence: CDR1 MNHEY, CDR2 SMNVEV (reference sequence). The CDR3 sequence is 16 residues long. V lost 5 bases and J lost 5, with 19 bases in between.

This chain connects TRBV5-4 to TRBJ2-7; tentative D call: TRBD2 (5 bases). This CDR3 comprises 13 residues. Trimming pared 4 bases from V and 3 bases from J, leaving 11 bases between. CDR1 SGHNT and CDR2 YYREEE come from the germline V gene (reference sequence). The CDR3 DNA follows: TGTGCCAGCAGCGGAGGAGTCAGCTACGAGCAGTACTTC. It encodes CASSGGVSYEQYF.

This chain links TRBV5-1 with TRBJ1-5; TRBD1 is a possible D gene (5 bases). Trimming left V 4 bases short and J 6 bases short, with 17 bases between. CDR3 size: 15 residues. Germline CDR1 is SGHRS and CDR2 is YFSETQ. The CDR3 DNA follows: TGCGCCAGCAGCCCCGGGTCCCTTGGGGGTCAGCCCCAGCATTTT. Its translation is CASSPGSLGGQPQHF.

This clone was detected a few times. Within the sample, other DNA sequences also encode this same CDR3. The J gene is TRBJ1-3, the V gene TRBV5-1; D uncertain. This CDR3 has 15 residues. V gave up 0 bases and J gave up 0 bases, with 7 bases separating them. From germline, CDR1 is SGHRS and CDR2 YFSETQ. The CDR3 DNA is TGCGCCAGCAGCTTGGGAGGCTACTCTGGAAACACCATATATTTT. Its protein product is CASSLGGYSGNTIYF.

This clone was recorded only once. The chain combines TRBV20-1 with TRBJ2-7, with D perhaps matching TRBD1 or TRBD2 (5 bases each). V shed 4 bases and J shed 6 bases, with 10 bases lying between them. Germline V gene data show CDR1 as DFQATT and CDR2 as SNEGSKA (reference sequence). The CDR3 sequence is 11 residues long. CDR3 residues: CSATEGSEQYF. In nucleotides, the CDR3 is TGCAGTGCTACTGAGGGGTCCGAGCAGTACTTC.

This clone has a handful of counts. This sequence joins TRBV7-9 and TRBJ1-1, with D perhaps TRBD1 (5 bases). The germline V and J ends were trimmed by 5 bases and 3 bases, with 19 bases remaining between them. The CDR3 covers 16 residues. Germline CDR1 SEHNR, CDR2 FQNEAQ (reference sequence). CDR3 residues: CASSPKSPVGDTEAFF. In nucleotides, the CDR3 is TGTGCCAGCAGCCCCAAGTCCCCCGTGGGGGACACTGAAGCTTTCTTT.

The genes are TRBV28 and TRBJ2-5; D might be TRBD1 (6 bases). Trimming removed 1 base at V and 2 bases at J, with 11 bases between. Germline V gene sequence: CDR1 MDHEN, CDR2 SYDVKM. CDR3 length: 15 amino acids. CDR3: CASSLLGTPQETQYF. Written as DNA, the CDR3 is TGTGCCAGCAGTTTATTAGGGACACCTCAAGAGACCCAGTACTTC.

V gene TRBV5-1 combines with J gene TRBJ2-5; 9 bases map to TRBD2. Trimming cost V 2 bases and J 1 base; bases outside gene matches: 12. There are 18 residues in the CDR3. Germline-derived CDR1 and CDR2 are SGHRS and YFSETQ. The CDR3 bases are TGCGCCAGCAGCTTTAACCCATTCGCGGGAGGGCCCCAAGAGACCCAGTACTTC. This encodes CASSFNPFAGGPQETQYF.

The chain has TRBV19 and TRBJ2-1; 11 nucleotides agree with TRBD2. The CDR3 covers 18 residues. The germline V gene encodes CDR1 LNHDA and CDR2 SQIVND (reference sequence). Trimming at V came to 6 bases and at J to 0 bases, leaving 10 bases not matched to a gene. In DNA, the CDR3 is TGTGCCAGTAGCAGAAAGGGGACTAGCGGATTCTCCTACAATGAGCAGTTCTTC. This translates into CASSRKGTSGFSYNEQFF.

This chain joins TRBV5-5 and TRBJ1-6; 9 bases align to TRBD1. CDR1 SGHKS and CDR2 YYEKEE come from the germline V gene (reference sequence). J was trimmed by 10 bases and V by 4 bases; bases with no gene match: 9. This CDR3 contains 15 residues. CDR3 protein: CASSARDRVWSPLHF. The DNA of the CDR3 is TGTGCCAGCAGCGCCCGGGACAGGGTTTGGTCACCCCTCCACTTT.

The rearrangement links TRBV6-6 to TRBJ2-7; tentative D call: TRBD1 (6 bases). V was cut by 5 bases and J by 9 bases, with 14 bases left in between. CDR1 is MNHNY and CDR2 is SVGAGI in the germline V gene (reference sequence). There are 12 residues in the CDR3. The CDR3 sequence is CASSRDNLGQYF. The CDR3 bases are TGTGCCAGCAGTAGGGACAATCTCGGGCAGTACTTC.